These 26 T cell receptor beta chains were sequenced from one sample in a study of blood T cells in healthy people across ages. The use of a sample-barcoded 5' primer and a J-beta primer mix characterized a second PCR of roughly 6 to 11 cycles. Each CDR3 protein is one row after TCRdb ran MiXCR on the 5' RACE reads. Of about 1,400,000 distinct CDR3 sequences detected, roughly 60% appear once; the ten largest clones hold over 5%. Specimen: blood. These receptors were obtained from a man between 18 and 29 years old in good health.

Turning to this clonotype: The junction differs from germline at one of its ends, possibly a read error. The V and J genes are TRBV12-3 or TRBV12-4 and TRBJ2-4; D is perhaps TRBD2 (5 bases). The length of the CDR3 is 15 residues. The DNA for the CDR3 is TGTGCCAGCAGTTCGCAGAAGCTAGCCAAAAACATTCGGTACTTC. Protein: CASSSQKLAKNIRYF.

V gene TRBV20-1 combines with J gene TRBJ1-1, with D unclear. Germline V CDR1 and CDR2: DFQATT, SNEGSKA (reference sequence). CDR3 length equals 14 residues. The CDR3 protein is CRATYGPMNTEAFF. The CDR3 DNA sequence: TGCAGGGCGACTTATGGACCTATGAACACTGAAGCTTTCTTT.

The chain employs TRBV18 and TRBJ2-1, with D possibly being TRBD2 (5 bases). Deletions cut 1 base from V and 4 bases from J, with 11 bases between. Germline-derived CDR1 and CDR2 are KGHSH and LQKENI. The CDR3 length is 15 residues. The CDR3 spells CASSPQLDPYNEQFF. The CDR3, as DNA: TGTGCCAGCTCACCACAACTAGATCCTTACAATGAGCAGTTCTTC.

This rearrangement joins TRBV14 to TRBJ2-7, with D perhaps TRBD1 (5 bases). CDR1 and CDR2 (germline): SGHDN, FVKESK. The CDR3 is 14 amino acids. The V end lost 1 base, the J end lost 3 bases, and 10 bases lay between the germline ends. CDR3 in amino acids: CASSQVTADYEQYF. For the CDR3, the DNA is TGTGCCAGCAGCCAAGTGACAGCTGACTACGAGCAGTACTTC.

This sequence joins TRBV20-1 and TRBJ2-3; TRBD2 agrees at 7 bases. Germline CDR1 and CDR2: DFQATT and SNEGSKA (reference sequence). This CDR3 spans 15 amino acids. V shed 6 bases and J 0 bases; nucleotides not matched to a gene: 9. The CDR3 DNA is TGCAGTGCCCCGAGGGAGGGCTACAGCACAGATACGCAGTATTTT. This codes for CSAPREGYSTDTQYF.

This clonotype appeared a few times. The rearrangement uses TRBV4-2 and TRBJ2-5; 9 bases match TRBD1. This CDR3 has 15 residues. V gave up 3 bases and J gave up 5 bases; unmatched junction bases: 7. Per the germline V gene, CDR1 is LGHNA and CDR2 is YNFKEQ. DNA of the CDR3: TGTGCCAGCAGCCATCTGGACAGGGGTGGTGAGACCCAGTACTTC. It is translated as CASSHLDRGGETQYF.

The chain recombines TRBV7-9 with TRBJ2-5; 7 nucleotides agree with TRBD1. The CDR3 is 15 residues long. V gave up 3 bases and J gave up 2 bases; unmatched junction bases: 6. The germline V gene has CDR1 SEHNR and CDR2 FQNEAQ (reference sequence). The CDR3 DNA follows: TGTGCCAGCAGCTTGGACAGGAGCAATCAAGAGACCCAGTACTTC. It yields the protein CASSLDRSNQETQYF.

The CDR3 loop reads CASSYLVSYNEQFF. Written as DNA, the CDR3 is TGTGCCAGCAGTTACCTCGTCTCCTACAATGAGCAGTTCTTC. The chain links TRBV12-3 or TRBV12-4 to TRBJ2-1, with D unresolved. Trimming stripped 4 bases from V and 0 bases from J, with 7 bases between. The CDR3 runs 14 residues.

The chain recombines TRBV20-1 with TRBJ2-1, with TRBD2 as a possible D gene (5 bases). V dropped 3 bases and J dropped 10 bases, with 7 bases sitting between them. This CDR3 contains 10 residues. Germline V CDR1 and CDR2: DFQATT, SNEGSKA (reference sequence). CDR3 loop: CSASSGEQFF. In DNA, the CDR3 is TGCAGTGCTAGTTCGGGGGAGCAGTTCTTC.

For this clonotype: A read error may produce the germline difference seen at one junction end. The J gene is TRBJ2-1, the V gene TRBV3-1, with TRBD2 matching 12 bases. The CDR3 totals 17 residues. Germline V gene data show CDR1 as LGHDT and CDR2 as YNNKEL (reference sequence). CDR3 sequence reads: CASSQDWLAGGPNEQFF. The CDR3 bases are TGTGCCAGTAGCCAAGATTGGCTAGCGGGAGGGCCGAATGAGCAGTTCTTC.

This chain uses TRBV4-1 with TRBJ2-3; D call uncertain. The CDR3 has 14 amino acids. Germline V gene sequence: CDR1 MGHRA, CDR2 YSYEKL. Trimming removed 7 bases from V and 2 bases from J, with 13 bases in between. Here the CDR3 DNA reads TGCGCCAGCAACGCAGTTGGTGACACAGATACGCAGTATTTT. It translates to CASNAVGDTDTQYF.

The chain joins TRBV3-1 to TRBJ2-1; no clear D gene. This CDR3 is 17 amino acids long. Between the trimmed V and J ends, which lost 1 base and 1 base, there was a span of 14 bases. Per the germline V gene, CDR1 is LGHDT and CDR2 is YNNKEL (reference sequence). The CDR3 DNA sequence: TGTGCCAGCAGCCAAGGTATAGGACCCCAGTCCTACAATGAGCAGTTCTTC. Its translation is CASSQGIGPQSYNEQFF.

This clonotype has only a few counts. This rearrangement joins TRBV4-1 to TRBJ2-7; a weak D match, TRBD1 (5 bases). CDR1 and CDR2 (germline): MGHRA, YSYEKL. Trimming took 1 base from V and 2 from J, leaving 12 bases between them. The length of the CDR3 is 15 residues. In nucleotides, the CDR3 is TGCGCCAGCAGCCAAGTAGGACACGGAACCTACGAGCAGTACTTC. It codes for CASSQVGHGTYEQYF.

In its sample, this clonotype was seen a few times. The V gene is TRBV24-1, the J gene TRBJ2-7; D might be TRBD2 (6 bases). The CDR3 sequence is 13 residues long. The germline V and J ends were trimmed by 4 bases and 0 bases, with 6 bases remaining between them. Germline CDR1 and CDR2: KGHDR and SFDVKD. CDR3 sequence (DNA): TGTGCCACCAGTGAGACTAGCTCCTACGAGCAGTACTTC. This sequence encodes CATSETSSYEQYF.

The chain couples TRBV9 to TRBJ2-5; 12 nucleotides line up with TRBD1. The CDR3 consists of 16 residues. V trimming: 3 bases; J trimming: 1 base; junction bases outside the gene matches: 4. Germline-derived CDR1 and CDR2 are SGDLS and YYNGEE. The CDR3, as DNA: TGTGCCAGCAGCGCCGGGACAGGGGGCTTCCAAGAGACCCAGTACTTC. Amino acids: CASSAGTGGFQETQYF. The full variable domain, its missing parts supplied by reference TRBV9 and TRBJ2-5, is DSGVTQTPKHLITATGQRVTLRCSPRSGDLSVYWYQQSLDQGLQFLIQYYNGEERAKGNILERFSAQQFPDLHSELNLSSLELGDSALYFCASSAGTGGFQETQYFGPGTRLLVL.

This rearrangement joins TRBV20-1 to TRBJ1-6; the D is unclear. V lost 6 bases to trimming and J lost 6 bases, with 15 bases between them. CDR1 DFQATT and CDR2 SNEGSKA come from the germline V gene (reference sequence). There are 14 residues in the CDR3. The CDR3 nucleotides read TGCAGTGCGACCCCGGCACATATTAATTCACCCCTCCACTTT. Translated, it gives CSATPAHINSPLHF.

This clonotype appeared a few times. The chain joins TRBV27 to TRBJ2-7; D not resolved. With 2 bases removed from V and 0 bases from J, the gap between germline ends came to 5 bases. The CDR3 totals 13 residues. Germline CDR1 and CDR2: MNHEY and SMNVEV (reference sequence). The CDR3 region has the DNA TGTGCCAGCAGTTTAAAGCTCTCCTACGAGCAGTACTTC. Translated: CASSLKLSYEQYF.

The genes are TRBV20-1 and TRBJ2-5, with 8 bases that match TRBD1. Near its end, the DNA agrees better with TRBJ2-7, so the J call may be wrong. CDR1 and CDR2 (germline): DFQATT, SNEGSKA (reference sequence). CDR3 length: 13 residues. The CDR3 loop is CSADGQGSHEQYF. The CDR3 DNA is TGCAGTGCGGATGGACAGGGCTCTCACGAGCAGTACTTC.

This rearrangement joins TRBV6-2 or TRBV6-3 to TRBJ2-1; 12 bases agree with TRBD2. Germline CDR1 reads MNHEY; CDR2 reads SVGEGT. J was trimmed by 8 bases and V by 8 bases; bases with no gene match: 13. The CDR3 is 16 amino acids. The DNA for the CDR3 is TGTGCCAGCGGGCTAGCGGGGGGGTTAAGCGTCTATGAGCAGTTCTTC. This sequence encodes CASGLAGGLSVYEQFF.

The CDR3 DNA follows: TGCAGTGCTAGAGATGAGTGGGGAGTTCAGTACTTC. Its protein is CSARDEWGVQYF. The rearrangement joins TRBV20-1 to TRBJ2-4, with D perhaps TRBD2 (5 bases). This CDR3 is 12 amino acids long. Germline V lookup: CDR1 DFQATT, CDR2 SNEGSKA (reference sequence). Trimming cost V 0 bases and J 11 bases, with 11 bases left between them.

This clonotype was recorded a few times. The chain is built from TRBV24-1 and TRBJ2-7; perhaps TRBD1 as D (6 bases). The V gene's germline CDR1 is KGHDR and CDR2 SFDVKD. Trimming removed 6 bases from V and 3 bases from J, with 8 bases in between. The length of the CDR3 is 12 residues. CDR3 in DNA: TGTGCCACCAGTCAGACAGGCTACGAGCAGTACTTC. Translation gives CATSQTGYEQYF.

The chain combines TRBV3-1 with TRBJ2-6; D remains ambiguous. This CDR3 has 15 amino acids. V gave up 0 bases and J gave up 4 bases, with 7 bases separating them. The germline V gene encodes CDR1 LGHDT and CDR2 YNNKEL (reference sequence). The CDR3 sequence: CASSQDLLGANVLTF. CDR3 sequence (DNA): TGTGCCAGCAGCCAAGATCTGTTAGGGGCCAACGTCCTGACTTTC.

This chain uses TRBV6-1 with TRBJ2-7; TRBD1 or TRBD2 may be the D gene (5 bases each). The CDR3 spans 13 residues. Trimming took 8 bases from V and 0 from J, leaving 11 bases between them. CDR1 and CDR2 (germline): MNHNS, SASEGT. In DNA form, the CDR3 reads TGTGCCAGCCAAACCGGGACCTCCTACGAGCAGTACTTC. Translated: CASQTGTSYEQYF.

This chain joins TRBV29-1 and TRBJ2-7; tentatively, D is TRBD1 (5 bases). Germline-derived CDR1 and CDR2 are SQVTM and ANQGSEA. Trimming pared 7 bases from V and 4 bases from J, leaving 17 bases between. The CDR3 is 13 residues long. CDR3 sequence (DNA): TGCAGCGCCCGAGCACCTCAGGGTTACGAGCAGTACTTC. This sequence encodes CSARAPQGYEQYF.

A single count supports this clonotype. The chain couples TRBV10-3 to TRBJ1-4; D unclear. The length of the CDR3 is 15 residues. V was trimmed by 4 bases and J by 2 bases, leaving 11 bases between them. Germline assignment: CDR1 ENHRY and CDR2 SYGVKD. CDR3 sequence (DNA): TGTGCCATCAGTGTTGGCGACTCGACTAATGAAAAACTGTTTTTT. This translates into CAISVGDSTNEKLFF.

The chain carries TRBV3-1 and TRBJ2-5, with TRBD2 as a possible D gene (6 bases). The CDR3 covers 15 residues. Germline V lookup: CDR1 LGHDT, CDR2 YNNKEL (reference sequence). The germline V and J ends were trimmed by 0 bases and 4 bases, with 12 bases remaining between them. CDR3 bases: TGTGCCAGCAGCCAAGATTGGCGGGGAGCAGAGACCCAGTACTTC. Encoded protein: CASSQDWRGAETQYF.